The rows below give T cell receptor beta chains drawn from one sample of a study of tumor and adjacent non-tumor tissue in lung cancer. TCRdb used MiXCR to reprocess the multiplex PCR reads, holding one entry per CDR3 protein. The table lists 120,000 or so distinct CDR3 sequences, over 65% of them singletons, with 9.5% to 15% in the top ten. The sequenced sample was lung tumor tissue. These receptors were obtained from a man younger than 45 with non-small cell lung cancer. CDR3s include the opening cysteine and the closing phenylalanine or tryptophan. A D gene is named only where the DNA matches it firmly. A row's size may be missing; if present it is once, few, many or a size class.

TRBJ2-2 - TRBV20-1 TRBD2 CSARGTSDIGELFF TGCAGTGCTAGAGGGACTAGCGACATCGGGGAACTGTTTTTT
TRBJ2-5 - TRBV10-2 - CASRISRHQETQYF TGCGCCAGCAGGATTAGCAGGCACCAAGAGACCCAGTACTTC
TRBJ2-3 many TRBV20-1 TRBD2 CSAQRTSGYTDTQYF TGCAGTGCTCAAAGGACTAGCGGCTACACAGATACGCAGTATTTT
TRBJ2-1 - TRBV12-3/TRBV12-4 - CARSFRLPGGSWNEQFF TGTGCCAGGAGTTTCAGGCTACCGGGGGGCTCGTGGAATGAGCAGTTCTTC
TRBJ2-1 - TRBV6-1 TRBD1 CASSASGQGRSYNEQFF TGTGCCAGCAGCGCGTCAGGACAGGGGCGCTCCTACAATGAGCAGTTCTTC
TRBJ1-4 many TRBV12-3/TRBV12-4 - CASSVDLNEKLFF TGTGCCAGCAGTGTGGACCTTAATGAAAAACTGTTTTTT
TRBJ1-1 many TRBV6-2/TRBV6-3 TRBD1 CASSYEGGHLGTEAFF TGTGCCAGCAGTTACGAAGGGGGCCACCTGGGGACTGAAGCTTTCTTT
TRBJ2-3 many TRBV4-1 - CASSYRQGGDTQYF TGCGCCAGCAGCTATCGACAGGGAGGAGATACGCAGTATTTT
TRBJ2-1 - TRBV11-3 TRBD2 CASSYWYSVGGSSYNEQFF TGTGCCAGCAGCTATTGGTATTCTGTGGGCGGGAGCTCATACAATGAGCAGTTCTTC
TRBJ2-7 - TRBV6-5 TRBD2 CASSFRAGGLAYVQYF TGTGCCAGCAGTTTCAGAGCGGGAGGACTGGCCTACGTGCAGTACTTC
TRBJ2-3 many TRBV25-1 - CASSEVQDTQYF TGTGCCAGCAGTGAAGTACAAGATACGCAGTATTTT
TRBJ2-5 - TRBV7-8 TRBD1 CASSSGQAKTQYF TGTGCCAGCAGCTCGGGACAGGCGAAGACCCAGTACTTC
TRBJ2-4 - TRBV11-1 - CDSTHSGRATKNTQYF TGTGACAGCACCCACTCAGGTAGGGCGACCAAAAACACTCAGTACTTC
TRBJ1-2 many TRBV6-2/TRBV6-3 - CASSPPGGRYTF TGTGCCAGCAGCCCCCCCGGAGGGCGCTACACCTTC
TRBJ2-5 many TRBV5-6 - CASSSAPGAETQYF TGTGCCAGCAGCTCGGCCCCAGGGGCAGAGACCCAGTACTTC
TRBJ2-5 - TRBV29-1 TRBD2 CSVQDSGAGETQYF TGCAGTGTCCAAGACAGCGGGGCCGGGGAGACCCAGTACTTC
TRBJ2-4 - TRBV6-2/TRBV6-3 - CANSSSPLGAKNIQYF TGTGCCAACAGTTCCTCCCCCTTGGGTGCCAAAAACATTCAGTACTTC
TRBJ2-7 few TRBV5-1 TRBD1 CASSRGQGFHEQYF TGCGCCAGCAGCCGAGGACAGGGGTTCCACGAGCAGTACTTC
TRBJ2-1 once TRBV29-1 - CSVEGTVDIEKFF TGCAGCGTTGAAGGGACAGTCGACATTGAGAAGTTCTTC
TRBJ2-5 - TRBV6-2/TRBV6-3 TRBD2 CASSCVSGGQETQYF TGTGCCAGCAGTTGTGTTAGCGGGGGCCAAGAGACCCAGTACTTC
TRBJ1-6 few TRBV6-1 - CASRAGRGSPLHF TGTGCCAGCAGGGCTGGCAGGGGTTCACCCCTCCACTTT
TRBJ1-2 once TRBV29-1 - CSVERLTLNNYSYTF TGCAGCGTTGAACGATTGACACTCAACAACTATAGCTACACCTTC
TRBJ2-5 few TRBV24-1 - CVTSDGPQETQYF TGTGTCACCAGTGATGGGCCGCAAGAGACCCAGTACTTC
TRBJ2-1 few TRBV6-5 TRBD2 CASSRLAGPYNEQFF TGTGCCAGCAGCCGACTAGCGGGGCCCTACAATGAGCAGTTCTTC
TRBJ2-2 many TRBV6-6 TRBD2 CASTGTSGRAGTGELFF TGTGCCAGCACCGGGACTAGCGGGAGGGCCGGGACCGGGGAGCTGTTTTTT
TRBJ2-1 - TRBV11-3 - CASSLAPDEQFF TGTGCCAGCAGCTTAGCACCCGATGAGCAGTTCTTT
TRBJ2-5 many TRBV12-3/TRBV12-4 - CASSLPDTQETQYF TGTGCCAGCAGTTTACCGGACACACAAGAGACCCAGTACTTC
TRBJ2-1 - TRBV6-5 TRBD2 CVSSYIAGGRNEQFF TGTGTCAGCAGTTACATAGCGGGAGGTCGGAATGAGCAGTTCTTC
TRBJ2-3 - TRBV11-2 TRBD2 CANSPLWTSCSDTQYF TGTGCTAACAGCCCTCTGTGGACTAGCTGTTCAGATACGCAGTATTTT
TRBJ1-1 many TRBV20-1 - CSARVPHMNTEAFF TGCAGTGCTAGAGTACCTCATATGAACACTGAAGCTTTCTTT
TRBJ2-7 - TRBV11-2 TRBD1 CVGSVDRAEVF TGTGTCGGCAGCGTGGACAGGGCGGAAGTCTTC
TRBJ2-7 many TRBV20-1 TRBD1 CSAPGQGAYEQYF TGCAGTGCCCCGGGACAGGGGGCCTACGAGCAGTACTTC
TRBJ1-2 - TRBV7-2 - CASSLYLSQDVYGYTF TGTGCCAGCAGCTTATACCTTTCACAGGACGTCTATGGCTACACCTTC
TRBJ2-7 - TRBV10-2 - CASSESVIWAPGQYF TGCGCCAGCAGTGAGTCTGTTATATGGGCCCCGGGGCAGTACTTC
TRBJ2-7 - TRBV5-1 - CASSFTRVSEQYF TGCGCCAGCAGCTTTACTAGGGTATCCGAGCAGTACTTC